This TCR beta chain was profiled in a study of shared T cell receptors in the human thymus. Libraries were prepared by immunoSEQ multiplex PCR; TCRdb keeps only in-frame clonotypes and omits some of them. The top ten hold 0.0095% to 0.013% of the sample, which has about 660,000 clones, 70% to 90% seen once. The V gene's germline CDR1 is SEHNR and CDR2 FQNEAQ (reference sequence). V lost 5 bases and J lost 6; bases outside the gene matches: 20. The CDR3 contains 19 residues. This same sample was also part of a study on human thymus T cells. As that report states: Corrective surgery for congenital heart defects was being performed on the healthy Finnish infants who served as donors. Thymic resections from corrective heart surgery supplied the tissue. Among thymic and blood repertoires, usage of V and J genes appeared biased. Highly overlapping thymic repertoires among unrelated individuals were reported in related research.

The receptor comes from a boy under two years old with a congenital heart defect. The sequencing input was thymocytes. The V call is TRBV7-9, the J call TRBJ1-4; TRBD1 matches 8 bases. CDR3 sequence (DNA): TGTGCCAGCAGCATCCCTCGGGACAGGCCTAAAGGGGCGTATGAAAAACTGTTTTTT. This gives the protein CASSIPRDRPKGAYEKLFF.